This T cell receptor beta chain was sequenced for a study of CD4 T cells in relation to SARS-CoV-2 and coronaviruses. Turning to this clone: Its antigen is not known.

Before the COVID-19 pandemic, during about 2010-2018, CD4+ T cells were taken from unexposed donors. Isolation of CD4+ T cells took place after around eleven days in culture. Assay used: immunoSEQ multiplex PCR; TCRdb lists only in-frame clones, some missing. The sample records tens of thousands of clones, about two thirds being singletons. CDR1 LNHDA and CDR2 SQIVND come from the germline V gene (reference sequence). Deletions cut 4 bases from V and 2 bases from J, with 9 bases between. The CDR3 spans 14 residues. The V and J genes are TRBV19 and TRBJ2-1; D gene ambiguous. The sequencing input was CD4+ T cells from PBMCs, cultured in vitro. The receptor was derived from a human donor in good health. CDR3: CASSRGPPYNEQFF. The CDR3 DNA sequence: TGTGCCAGTAGTAGAGGCCCCCCCTACAATGAGCAGTTCTTC.